This T cell receptor beta chain was sequenced during a study of blood T cell repertoires in COVID-19 (TCRdb year 2020). With regard to the full study: Collaborator samples came from the United States, Italy and Spain and covered acute and convalescent phases of COVID-19. The prospective study material was composed of cDNA or gDNA derived from T cells, B-cell-depleted T cells, or PBMCs. Subjects who had been exposed to COVID-19, were actively infected with it, or had recovered from it provided the deeply sampled blood TCRbeta repertoires that made up the dataset. A freely available public database, intended as a resource for researchers studying the immune response to SARS-CoV-2, is where the repertoires were released. Samples were obtained from the ongoing ImmuneRACE study (first 160 participants) and from roughly 1,300 subjects provided by 6 global collaborators. Sample metadata almost always included a de-identified subject ID, COVID-19 status, age in years and sex. HLA class I and class II types, where available, came from metadata supplied by the sample provider rather than from assay-based typing.

The cysteine opens and the phenylalanine closes a CDR3 of 18 amino acids. Left in the record is the CDR3 DNA by itself, 54 bases read in frame from the first base. Sequences MDHEN (CDR1) and SYDVKM (CDR2) are obtained from the germline V gene. Here V drops 6 bases and J drops 6 bases, and the junction holds 17 bases not matched to any gene. Of note for this clone: What this receptor recognizes is not known. Within one base of it there is no much larger clone, and no base qualities were kept.

The research as a whole found: Clinical and demographic metadata were provided uncurated, with the amount varying by source and participant.

In Seattle, one collaborating source enrolled patients while the infection was active and tracked those patients longitudinally over the course of disease. The collaborating institutions used their own protocols to collect whole blood in K2EDTA tubes. For TCRbeta analysis, collaborators shipped samples in one of three forms: frozen whole blood, isolated PBMCs, or DNA extracted from either of those sample types. TCRbeta CDR3 regions were amplified from genomic DNA using the immunoSEQ Assay, a bias-controlled multiplex PCR. The source study handled its data this way. Within the assay, amplification of reference gene primers was used to estimate how many nucleated cells each sample contained. To quantify the absolute abundance of each unique TCRbeta CDR3 rearrangement, sequence reads were collapsed and filtered. For each sample, productive Simpson clonality was calculated as the square root of Simpson's diversity index across productive rearrangements. The source is immuneACCESS, and TCRdb retained only in-frame sequences with V and J called. Part of the clones is not carried over; for the studies checked, unresolved V genes explain less than half of this, and the remainder is unexplained. That table gives V, J and clone size, and the DNA gave D and trimming. Here the sample has about 260,000 clones; around 87% occur a single time. Roughly 5.6% of the sample lies in the top ten.

Sequences were obtained from peripheral blood. The chain is encoded by TRBV28 joined to TRBJ1-5; TRBD1 lines up with 10 middle nucleotides. This sequence originates from a woman in her sixties or seventies with COVID-19, enrolled during active disease. The nucleotide sequence reads as follows: TGTGCCAGCAGGTCACCCAAAAGACAGGGGGCCGCGAGTCAGCCCCAGCATTTT. It translates as CASRSPKRQGAASQPQHF.